The 10 T cell receptor beta chains below all came from one sample that was sequenced in a study of blood T cell repertoires in COVID-19. The assay was immunoSEQ multiplex PCR, and TCRdb's table has in-frame clones only and misses some. The sample yields about 61,000 clones, over 80% seen once. Sequencing was done on a sample of peripheral blood. These receptors all come from a man between 65 and 85 years old with acute or convalescent COVID-19.

This CDR3 reads CASSWTMGREPGNSPLHF. CDR3 sequence (DNA): TGTGCCAGCAGCTGGACCATGGGCCGGGAGCCGGGGAATTCACCCCTCCACTTT. The V gene is TRBV5-6, the J gene TRBJ1-6; no firm D call. Trimming pared 3 bases from V and 7 bases from J, leaving 23 bases between. The germline gives CDR1 SGHDT, CDR2 YYEEEE. The CDR3 runs 18 residues.

V usage is TRBV5-1 and J usage is TRBJ2-7; D gene ambiguous. The V gene lost 0 bases and the J gene lost 5 bases, with 18 bases spanning the gap. The CDR3 has 16 residues. Germline V gives CDR1 SGHRS, CDR2 YFSETQ. The CDR3 region has the DNA TGCGCCAGCAGCTTGGCCCCCAGGTCGAATCCCCACGAGCAGTACTTC. Translating gives CASSLAPRSNPHEQYF.

The CDR3 sequence: CAAKNTGSISEKLFF. CDR3 coding DNA: TGTGCCGCAAAAAACACAGGCTCCATTTCGGAAAAACTGTTTTTT. The rearrangement uses TRBV15 and TRBJ1-4; D might be TRBD1 (5 bases). The germline V gene has CDR1 LNHNV and CDR2 YYDKDF (reference sequence). The length of the CDR3 is 15 residues. V was cut by 11 bases and J by 8 bases, with 24 bases left in between.

The chain couples TRBV11-2 to TRBJ2-3, with TRBD1 matching 9 bases. From germline, CDR1 is SGHAT and CDR2 FQNNGV. This CDR3 is built from 18 residues. V shed 2 bases, J shed 3 bases, and the junction held 12 bases outside the gene matches. CDR3 loop: CASSLYPPTGGATDTQYF. CDR3 coding DNA: TGTGCCAGCAGCTTATACCCCCCAACAGGGGGCGCAACAGATACGCAGTATTTT.

This clone was counted between two and nine times. The chain employs TRBV14 and TRBJ1-4; maybe TRBD1 (6 bases). CDR3 size: 15 residues. Between the trimmed V and J ends, which lost 6 bases and 8 bases, there was a span of 19 bases. Germline CDR1 and CDR2: SGHDN and FVKESK. CDR3 sequence reads: CASSGGGTTYEKLFF. CDR3 sequence (DNA): TGTGCCAGCAGTGGAGGGGGGACTACCTACGAAAAACTGTTTTTT.

The chain is built from TRBV19 and TRBJ1-2; 8 bases are a match to TRBD1. The CDR3 is made up of 15 amino acids. The V and J ends lost 4 bases and 4 bases, in that order; junction bases with no gene match: 8. The germline V gene encodes CDR1 LNHDA and CDR2 SQIVND (reference sequence). The CDR3 protein is CASSRPGQASYGYTF. The CDR3 coding sequence is TGTGCCAGTAGTAGGCCGGGACAGGCGAGCTATGGCTACACCTTC. The full variable domain, its missing parts supplied by reference TRBV19 and TRBJ1-2, is DGGITQSPKYLFRKEGQNVTLSCEQNLNHDAMYWYRQDPGQGLRLIYYSQIVNDFQKGDIAEGYSVSREKKESFPLTVTSAQKNPTAFYLCASSRPGQASYGYTFGSGTRLTVV.

This clone was observed once. The rearrangement uses TRBV6-5 and TRBJ1-5; 8 bases match TRBD1. The CDR3 has 15 amino acids. Trimming cost V 6 bases and J 3 bases; bases outside gene matches: 7. CDR1 and CDR2 (germline): MNHEY, SVGAGI. As DNA, the CDR3 is TGTGCCAGCAGCCACCGGACAGGGCTCAATCAGCCCCAGCATTTT. Translation gives CASSHRTGLNQPQHF.

The chain has TRBV2 and TRBJ2-1; 7 nucleotides agree with TRBD1. V was pared by 6 bases and J by 3 bases, with 5 bases of the junction left unmatched. CDR1 and CDR2 from the germline V gene are SNHLY and FYNNEI. The CDR3 has 14 residues. The CDR3 protein is CASSPQGNYNEQFF. The CDR3 DNA sequence: TGTGCCAGCAGCCCACAGGGGAACTACAATGAGCAGTTCTTC.

This clone occurred once. The V gene is TRBV3-1 (or the pseudogene TRBV3-2), the J gene TRBJ1-2; possible D gene TRBD1, 5 bases. CDR3 length: 15 amino acids. Germline assignment: CDR1 LGHDT and CDR2 YNNKEL (reference sequence). The germline V and J ends were trimmed by 4 bases and 3 bases, with 15 bases remaining between them. DNA of the CDR3: TGTGCCAGCAGCCCCGCGACGACAGCCGACTATGGCTACACCTTC. Protein sequence: CASSPATTADYGYTF.

The chain is built from TRBV6-4 and TRBJ2-5, with a weak D call TRBD1 (6 bases). The germline V gene has CDR1 MRHNA and CDR2 SNTAGT. This CDR3 region has 16 residues. The V gene lost 3 bases and the J gene lost 3 bases, with 17 bases spanning the gap. This CDR3 reads CASSEEQGWVKETQYF. As DNA, the CDR3 is TGTGCCAGCAGTGAGGAACAGGGATGGGTAAAAGAGACCCAGTACTTC.